This paragraph reports one T cell receptor beta chain. The antigen remains unidentified. The record originates from a study of response to subunit inactivated influenza vaccine. Study results and limitations: Each seasonal influenza vaccination, the authors suggested, recruits few new T cells.

Each CDR3 protein gets one entry after TCRdb re-called the RT-PCR reads with MiXCR. The sample has about 700,000 distinct CDR3 sequences, about 15% seen once; the top ten hold around 7.3%. The CDR3 has 14 residues. Germline V gene data show CDR1 as SGHRS and CDR2 as YFSETQ. Trimming took 4 bases from V and 10 from J; bases not matched to a gene: 7. This material consisted of PBMCs from blood, taken around 15 days before vaccination. The chain carries TRBV5-1 and TRBJ2-3; TRBD2 matches 12 bases. The receptor's source is a man aged 45-65 years who received an inactivated influenza vaccine. The CDR3 DNA sequence: TGCGCCAGCAGCGACGCTAGCGGGAGGGTAGCGCAGTATTTT. Amino acid sequence: CASSDASGRVAQYF.